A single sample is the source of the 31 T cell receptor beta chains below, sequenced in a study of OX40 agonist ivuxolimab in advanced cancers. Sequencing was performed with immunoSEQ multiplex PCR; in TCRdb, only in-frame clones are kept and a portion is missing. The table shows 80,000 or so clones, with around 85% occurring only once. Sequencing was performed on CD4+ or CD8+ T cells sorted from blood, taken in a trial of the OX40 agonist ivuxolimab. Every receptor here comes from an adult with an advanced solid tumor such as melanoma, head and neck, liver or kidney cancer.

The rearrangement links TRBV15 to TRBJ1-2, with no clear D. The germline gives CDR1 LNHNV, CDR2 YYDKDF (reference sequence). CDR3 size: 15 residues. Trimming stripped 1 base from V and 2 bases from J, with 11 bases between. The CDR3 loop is CATSRGPMMNYGYTF. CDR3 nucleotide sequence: TGTGCCACCAGCAGAGGCCCGATGATGAACTATGGCTACACCTTC.

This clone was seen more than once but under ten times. This CDR3 reads CAWSSVGQETQYF. The DNA for the CDR3 is TGTGCCTGGAGCTCTGTCGGCCAAGAGACCCAGTACTTC. The J gene is TRBJ2-5, the V gene TRBV30; no reliable D call. Germline CDR1 and CDR2: GTSNPN and SVGIG (reference sequence). This CDR3 comprises 13 residues. Trimming took 3 bases from V and 1 from J, leaving 9 bases between them.

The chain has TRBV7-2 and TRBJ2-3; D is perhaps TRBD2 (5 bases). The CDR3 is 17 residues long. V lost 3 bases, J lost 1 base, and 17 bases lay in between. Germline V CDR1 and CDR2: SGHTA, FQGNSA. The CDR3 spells CASSFRRGSARTDTQYF. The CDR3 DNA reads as TGTGCCAGCAGCTTCCGTCGGGGTTCTGCCCGCACAGATACGCAGTATTTT.

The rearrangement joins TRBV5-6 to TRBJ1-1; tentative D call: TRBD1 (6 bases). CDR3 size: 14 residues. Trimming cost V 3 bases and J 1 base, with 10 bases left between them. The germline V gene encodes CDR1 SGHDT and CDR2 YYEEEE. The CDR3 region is CASSWRTANTEAFF. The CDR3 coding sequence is TGTGCCAGCAGCTGGAGGACAGCGAACACTGAAGCTTTCTTT.

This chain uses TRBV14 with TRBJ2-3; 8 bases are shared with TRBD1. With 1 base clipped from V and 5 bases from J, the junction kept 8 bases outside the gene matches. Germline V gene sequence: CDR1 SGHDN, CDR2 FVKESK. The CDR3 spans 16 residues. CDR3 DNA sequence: TGTGCCAGCAGCCAAGTTCGCAGGGGGCAAGGAGATACGCAGTATTTT. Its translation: CASSQVRRGQGDTQYF. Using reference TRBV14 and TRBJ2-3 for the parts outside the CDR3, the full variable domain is EAGVTQFPSHSVIEKGQTVTLRCDPISGHDNLYWYRRVMGKEIKFLLHFVKESKQDESGMPNNRFLAERTGGTYSTLKVQPAELEDSGVYFCASSQVRRGQGDTQYFGPGTRLTVL.

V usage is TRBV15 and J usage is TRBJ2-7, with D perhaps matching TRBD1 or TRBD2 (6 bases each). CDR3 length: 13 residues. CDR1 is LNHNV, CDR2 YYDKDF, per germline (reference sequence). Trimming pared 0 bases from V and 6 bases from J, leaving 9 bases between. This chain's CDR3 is CATSRDRGLEQYF. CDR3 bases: TGTGCCACCAGCAGAGACAGGGGACTCGAGCAGTACTTC.

The CDR3 region has the DNA TGTGCCAGCAGTCGCCAAGGGGGGCTCTATGGCTACACCTTC. It specifies CASSRQGGLYGYTF. The V gene is TRBV6-6, the J gene TRBJ1-2; weak D call: TRBD1 (6 bases). The CDR3 runs to 14 residues. From germline, CDR1 is MNHNY and CDR2 SVGAGI (reference sequence). The ends were cut back, 5 bases at V and 4 bases at J, with 14 bases in the middle.

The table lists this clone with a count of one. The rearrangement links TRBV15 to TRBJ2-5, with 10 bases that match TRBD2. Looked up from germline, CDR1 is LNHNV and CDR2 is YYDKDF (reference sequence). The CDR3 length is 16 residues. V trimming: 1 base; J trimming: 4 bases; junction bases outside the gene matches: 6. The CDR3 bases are TGTGCCACCAGCAGAGCCGGGACTAGCGTAGGAGAGACCCAGTACTTC. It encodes CATSRAGTSVGETQYF.

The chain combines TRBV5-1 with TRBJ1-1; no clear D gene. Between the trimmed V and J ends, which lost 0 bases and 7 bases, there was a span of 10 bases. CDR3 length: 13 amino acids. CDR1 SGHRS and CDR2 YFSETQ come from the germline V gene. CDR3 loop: CASSLGLADEAFF. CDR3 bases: TGCGCCAGCAGCTTGGGGCTGGCGGATGAAGCTTTCTTT.

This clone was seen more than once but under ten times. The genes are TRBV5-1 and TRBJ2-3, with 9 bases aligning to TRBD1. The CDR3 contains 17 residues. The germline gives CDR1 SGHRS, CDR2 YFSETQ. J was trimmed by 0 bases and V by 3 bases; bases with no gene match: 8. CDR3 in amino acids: CASSSTPGTGSTDTQYF. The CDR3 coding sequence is TGCGCCAGCAGCTCCACCCCCGGGACAGGGAGCACAGATACGCAGTATTTT.

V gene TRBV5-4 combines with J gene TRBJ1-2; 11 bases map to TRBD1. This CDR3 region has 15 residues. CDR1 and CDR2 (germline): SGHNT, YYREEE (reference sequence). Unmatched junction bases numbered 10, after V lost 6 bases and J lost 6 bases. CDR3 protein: CASTPTQDRGHGYTF. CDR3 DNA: TGTGCCAGCACTCCAACCCAGGACAGGGGGCATGGCTACACCTTC.

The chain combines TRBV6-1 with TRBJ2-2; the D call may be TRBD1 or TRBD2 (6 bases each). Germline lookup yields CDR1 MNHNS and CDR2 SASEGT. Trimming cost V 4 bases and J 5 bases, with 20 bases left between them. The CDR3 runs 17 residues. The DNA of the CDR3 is TGTGCCAGCAGTGGCGCCATTGGGGGGCGTAGAACCGGGGAGCTGTTTTTT. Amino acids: CASSGAIGGRRTGELFF.

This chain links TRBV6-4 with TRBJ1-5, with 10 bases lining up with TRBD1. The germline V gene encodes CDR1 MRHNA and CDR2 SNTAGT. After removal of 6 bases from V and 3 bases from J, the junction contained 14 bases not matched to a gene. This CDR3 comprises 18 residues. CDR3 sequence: CASRITGTGVSPNQPQHF. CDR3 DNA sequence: TGTGCCAGCAGGATAACCGGGACAGGGGTTAGCCCCAATCAGCCCCAGCATTTT.

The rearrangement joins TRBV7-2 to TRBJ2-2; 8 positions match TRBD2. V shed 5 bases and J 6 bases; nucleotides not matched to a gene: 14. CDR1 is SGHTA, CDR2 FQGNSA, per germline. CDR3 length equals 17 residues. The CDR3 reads CASSPVSARGVAGELFF. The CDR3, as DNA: TGTGCCAGCAGCCCCGTGTCAGCGCGGGGGGTGGCCGGGGAGCTGTTTTTT.

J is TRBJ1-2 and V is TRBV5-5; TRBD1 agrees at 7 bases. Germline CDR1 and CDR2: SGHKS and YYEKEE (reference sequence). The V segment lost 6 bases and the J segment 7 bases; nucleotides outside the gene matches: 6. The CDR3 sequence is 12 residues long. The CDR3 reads CASTTQGGGYTF. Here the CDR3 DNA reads TGTGCCAGCACTACCCAGGGGGGTGGCTACACCTTC.

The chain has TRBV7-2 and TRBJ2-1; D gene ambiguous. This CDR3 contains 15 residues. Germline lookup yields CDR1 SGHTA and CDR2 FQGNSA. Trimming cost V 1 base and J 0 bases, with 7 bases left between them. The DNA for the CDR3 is TGTGCCAGCAGCTTAGAGGTCAGCTCCTACAATGAGCAGTTCTTC. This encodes CASSLEVSSYNEQFF.

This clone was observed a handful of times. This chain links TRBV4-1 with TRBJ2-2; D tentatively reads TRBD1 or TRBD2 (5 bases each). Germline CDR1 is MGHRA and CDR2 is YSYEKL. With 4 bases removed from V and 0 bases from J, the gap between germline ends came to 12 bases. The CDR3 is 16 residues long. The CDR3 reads CASSPNRGANTGELFF. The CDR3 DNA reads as TGCGCCAGCAGCCCTAATAGAGGGGCGAACACCGGGGAGCTGTTTTTT.

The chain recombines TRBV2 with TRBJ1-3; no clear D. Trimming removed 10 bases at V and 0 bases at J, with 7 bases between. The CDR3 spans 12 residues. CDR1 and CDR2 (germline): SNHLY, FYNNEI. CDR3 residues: CATKFSGNTIYF. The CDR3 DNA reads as TGTGCCACAAAATTCTCTGGAAACACCATATATTTT.

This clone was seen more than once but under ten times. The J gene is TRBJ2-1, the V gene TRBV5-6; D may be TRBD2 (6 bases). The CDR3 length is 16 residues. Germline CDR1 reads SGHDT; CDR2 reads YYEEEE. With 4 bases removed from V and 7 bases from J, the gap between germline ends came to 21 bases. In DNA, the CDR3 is TGTGCCAGCAGCACCGCCTGGGATCCACGGGAGAATGAGCAGTTCTTC. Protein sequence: CASSTAWDPRENEQFF.

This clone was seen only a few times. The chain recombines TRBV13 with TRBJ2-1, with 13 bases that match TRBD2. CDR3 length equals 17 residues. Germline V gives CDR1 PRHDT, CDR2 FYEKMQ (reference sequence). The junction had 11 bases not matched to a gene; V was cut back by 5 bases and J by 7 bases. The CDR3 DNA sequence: TGTGCCAGCAGCCCACAAGGGACTAGCGGGGTCAGGAATGAGCAGTTCTTC. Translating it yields CASSPQGTSGVRNEQFF.

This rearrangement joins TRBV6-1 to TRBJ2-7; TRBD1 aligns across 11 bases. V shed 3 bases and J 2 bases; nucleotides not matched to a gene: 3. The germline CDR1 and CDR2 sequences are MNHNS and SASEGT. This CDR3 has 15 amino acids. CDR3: CASSERTGGAYEQYF. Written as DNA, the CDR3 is TGTGCCAGCAGTGAGCGGACAGGGGGCGCCTACGAGCAGTACTTC.

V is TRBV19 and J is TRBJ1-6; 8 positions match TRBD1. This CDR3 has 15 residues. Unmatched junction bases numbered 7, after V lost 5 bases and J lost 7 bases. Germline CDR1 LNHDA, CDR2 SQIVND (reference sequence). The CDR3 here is CASSPTGAGNSPLHF. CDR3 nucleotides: TGTGCCAGTAGTCCGACAGGGGCCGGGAATTCACCCCTCCACTTT.

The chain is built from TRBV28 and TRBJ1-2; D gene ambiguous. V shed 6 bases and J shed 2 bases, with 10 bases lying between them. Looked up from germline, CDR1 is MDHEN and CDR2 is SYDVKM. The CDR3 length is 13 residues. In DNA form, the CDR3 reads TGTGCCAGCAGAGCAGGAGGGAACTATGGCTACACCTTC. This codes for CASRAGGNYGYTF.

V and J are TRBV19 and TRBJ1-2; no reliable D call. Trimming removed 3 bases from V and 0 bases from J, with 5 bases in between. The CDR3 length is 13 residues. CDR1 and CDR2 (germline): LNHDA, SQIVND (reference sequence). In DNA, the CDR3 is TGTGCCAGTAGTATCACCACTAACTATGGCTACACCTTC. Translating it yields CASSITTNYGYTF.

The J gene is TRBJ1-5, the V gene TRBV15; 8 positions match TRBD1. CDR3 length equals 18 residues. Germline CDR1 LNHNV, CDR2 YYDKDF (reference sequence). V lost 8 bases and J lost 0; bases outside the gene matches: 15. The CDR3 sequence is CATREGTGALYSNQPQHF. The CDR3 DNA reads TGTGCCACCCGGGAAGGGACAGGAGCTCTTTATAGCAATCAGCCCCAGCATTTT.

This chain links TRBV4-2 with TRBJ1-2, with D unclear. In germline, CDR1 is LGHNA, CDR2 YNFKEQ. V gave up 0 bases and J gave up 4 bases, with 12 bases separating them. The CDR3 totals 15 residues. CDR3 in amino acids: CASSQDWSTRYGYTF. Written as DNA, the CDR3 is TGTGCCAGCAGCCAAGATTGGTCAACCCGCTATGGCTACACCTTC.

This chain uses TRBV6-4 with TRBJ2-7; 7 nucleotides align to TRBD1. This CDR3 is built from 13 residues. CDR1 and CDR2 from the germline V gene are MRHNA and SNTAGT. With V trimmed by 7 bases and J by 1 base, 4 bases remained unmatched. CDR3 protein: CASIHRGSYEQYF. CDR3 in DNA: TGTGCCAGCATTCACAGGGGATCCTACGAGCAGTACTTC.

CDR3 bases: TGCGCCAGCAGCCTTGGGACAGGGGGGAATTCACCCCTCCACTTT. This gives the protein CASSLGTGGNSPLHF. This rearrangement joins TRBV4-1 to TRBJ1-6, with 11 bases fitting TRBD1. CDR1 is MGHRA, CDR2 YSYEKL, per germline. There are 15 residues in the CDR3. Germline trimming cut 4 bases from V and 7 bases from J; bases unmatched to any gene: 3.

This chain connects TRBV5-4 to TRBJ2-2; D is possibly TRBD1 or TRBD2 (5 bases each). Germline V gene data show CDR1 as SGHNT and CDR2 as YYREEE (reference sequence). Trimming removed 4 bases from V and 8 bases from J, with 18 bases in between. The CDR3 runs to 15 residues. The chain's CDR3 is CASSPSPSEGGELFF. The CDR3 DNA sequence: TGTGCCAGCAGCCCCTCGCCGAGTGAGGGGGGGGAGCTGTTTTTT.

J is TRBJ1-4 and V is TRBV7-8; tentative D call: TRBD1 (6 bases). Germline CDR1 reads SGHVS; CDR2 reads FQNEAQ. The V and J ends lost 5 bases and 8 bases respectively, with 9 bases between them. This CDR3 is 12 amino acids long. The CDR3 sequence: CASSQGPEKLFF. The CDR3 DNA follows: TGTGCCAGCAGCCAGGGGCCAGAAAAACTGTTTTTT.

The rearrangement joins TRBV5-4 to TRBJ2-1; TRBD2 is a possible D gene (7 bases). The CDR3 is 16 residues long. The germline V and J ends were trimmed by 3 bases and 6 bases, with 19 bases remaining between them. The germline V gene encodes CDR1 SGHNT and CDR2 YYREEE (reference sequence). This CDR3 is CASSSRGARVGNEQFF. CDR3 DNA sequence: TGTGCCAGCAGCTCCCGGGGGGCCAGGGTGGGCAATGAGCAGTTCTTC.